The clone carrying this T cell receptor beta chain was observed a few times. What it binds is not known. These data are taken from a study of T cell therapy after organ transplantation. The wider study: T cells were expanded 2 to 3 weeks with 30 CMV class I/II epitopes. Long-term post-therapy samples: blood collected 20 to 29 weeks after completing therapy. Overall study findings and caveats: Endogenous clonotypes not in therapy products appeared after therapy alongside transferred ones. Lower pretherapy CD8 clonality went with larger post-therapy fold change.

The germline V gene encodes CDR1 LGHNT and CDR2 FRNRAP. J gave up 0 bases and V 6 bases, and 14 bases lay outside the gene matches. The CDR3 extends over 20 amino acids. Clones were sequenced by immunoSEQ multiplex PCR, and TCRdb holds only the in-frame ones, with some missing. The table shows 15,000 to 20,000 clones, with approximately 83% occurring only once. As for time point: 20-29 weeks after completion of therapy. The V call is TRBV12-5, the J call TRBJ2-1; TRBD2 matches at 13 bases. This receptor was identified in a human patient who had received a solid organ transplant and had CMV disease. The T cells may come from the graft donor. The specimen was CD8+ T cells from blood, collected after autologous CMV-specific T cell therapy. The CDR3 region has the DNA TGTGCTAGTGGAAACCCGGGACTAGCGGGACTACCGGTCTCCTACAATGAGCAGTTCTTC. Encoded protein: CASGNPGLAGLPVSYNEQFF.